This T cell receptor beta chain was captured by sequencing in a study of beta chain features in type 1 diabetes. Reverse transcription of all isolated RNA meant that expressed TCRB transcripts were sequenced. Assay: immunoSEQ multiplex PCR; the TCRdb copy retains only in-frame clones and omits some. The sample records hundreds of thousands of clones, about 11% being singletons. This clone has just a few counts. This clonotype was obtained from a woman in her twenties or thirties in good health. The specimen sequenced was naive CD4+ T cells from blood.

CDR3 protein: CASSFSFPETQYF. The CDR3 DNA follows: TGTGCCAGCAGCTTCAGTTTCCCAGAGACCCAGTACTTC. The chain recombines TRBV13 with TRBJ2-5; D unclear. CDR1 PRHDT and CDR2 FYEKMQ come from the germline V gene (reference sequence). The CDR3 has 13 amino acids. V shed 3 bases and J shed 4 bases, with 9 bases lying between them.